The entry below describes one TCR beta chain. Its target is unknown. The sample comes from a study of blood T cells in healthy people across ages. The CDR3 is 15 amino acids. The trim removed 3 bases at V and 5 bases at J, leaving 12 bases unmatched. The germline CDR1 and CDR2 sequences are DFQATT and SNEGSKA (reference sequence). Primers used in a second PCR of about 7 to 12 cycles were a sample-barcoded 5' primer and a J-beta primer mix. Every cDNA was tagged by a template-switch adaptor with 12 random nucleotides. MiXCR, applied by TCRdb to the 5' RACE reads, yields one record per CDR3 protein. The profile shows roughly 1.9 million distinct CDR3 sequences, roughly 43% of them singletons. Overall study findings and caveats: The authors considered diversity estimates from one million T cells to be underestimates.

The TCR comes from a human donor in good health. J is TRBJ1-2 and V is TRBV20-1; 7 bases are a match to TRBD1. The sequencing input was blood. The CDR3 loop is CSASFPWPGGYGYTF. CDR3 bases: TGCAGTGCTAGCTTCCCCTGGCCAGGGGGATATGGCTACACCTTC.